The clone carrying this T cell receptor (beta chain) was detected only a few times. The germline gives CDR1 LGHNT, CDR2 FRNRAP. V dropped 7 bases and J dropped 2 bases, with 3 bases sitting between them. The CDR3 spans 11 residues. The entry originates in a study of blood T cell dynamics during melanoma immunotherapy. The table came from immunoSEQ multiplex PCR; TCRdb's copy has only in-frame clones and leaves some out. The sample lists roughly 2,700 clones, roughly 87% occurring once. This sample's time point: week 3, after first cycle of checkpoint inhibitor. The chain employs TRBV12-5 and TRBJ1-5; D unclear. The receptor was isolated from a human donor with melanoma. The sequences come from blood, collected from a patient treated with checkpoint blockade. CDR3 nucleotide sequence: TGTGCTAGTGCAGGCAATCAGCCCCAGCATTTT. Translation: CASAGNQPQHF. The whole variable domain, remainder taken from reference TRBV12-5 and TRBJ1-5, is DARVTQTPRHKVTEMGQEVTMRCQPILGHNTVFWYRQTMMQGLELLAYFRNRAPLDDSGMPKDRFSAEMPDATLATLKIQPSEPRDSAVYFCASAGNQPQHFGDGTRLSIL.